This record looks at one TCR beta chain sequence and its context. Second doses were pooled across both intervals (about 4 or about 12 weeks). The record originates from a study of T cell responses to AZD1222 COVID-19 vaccine. The V gene's germline CDR1 is SGHRS and CDR2 YFSETQ. The V end lost 2 bases, the J end lost 4 bases, and 9 bases lay between the germline ends. The CDR3 totals 13 residues. The assay was immunoSEQ multiplex PCR, and TCRdb's table has in-frame clones only and misses some. The table lists more than 90,000 clones, roughly 83% of them singletons, with 12% to 15% in the top ten. The receptor comes from an adult who received the AZD1222 COVID-19 vaccine. Sample: peripheral blood, taken 28 days after the second AZD1222 dose. The V call is TRBV5-1, the J call TRBJ1-2, with D unclear. CDR3 protein: CASSFGSTYGYTF. The CDR3, as DNA: TGCGCCAGCAGCTTCGGCTCCACCTATGGCTACACCTTC.